The source of this TCR beta chain is a study of resident and recirculating memory T cells in vitiligo. On this clone: Its target is not known.

Notes on the study in general: Clonality differed among vitiligo lesions, with no unique dominant clone.

Germline lookup yields CDR1 ENHRY and CDR2 SYGVKD. The CDR3 contains 14 residues. J gave up 2 bases and V 7 bases, and 4 bases lay outside the gene matches. Generated by immunoSEQ multiplex PCR, the TCRdb table keeps only in-frame clones and is missing some. The sample has about 76,000 clones; around 92% are singletons. V usage is TRBV10-3 and J usage is TRBJ2-3, with 9 bases identical to TRBD2. The origin of this receptor is a male donor with vitiligo. Sequences were obtained from blood. The CDR3 sequence is CAIKASGTTDTQYF. In DNA, the CDR3 is TGTGCCATCAAAGCTAGCGGGACCACAGATACGCAGTATTTT.